A single sample is the source of the 7 T cell receptor beta chains below, sequenced in a study of naive and memory T cell subsets. Two oligonucleotides, mixed equimolar, formed the beta constant-region primer covering TRBC1 and TRBC2. Ligated cDNA was amplified by four rounds of PCR with nested alpha and beta constant-region primers and SP2. TCRdb called the UMI-ligation and nested PCR reads again in MiXCR, with one record for every CDR3 protein. The repertoire holds 85,000 or so distinct CDR3 sequences, with 8% to 9.5% as singletons. The sequenced sample was naive CD8+ T cells from blood. All receptors derive from a human donor in good health.

Many counts were recorded for this clonotype. V gene TRBV2 combines with J gene TRBJ2-1, with TRBD2 as a possible D gene (6 bases). Germline V gives CDR1 SNHLY, CDR2 FYNNEI. The CDR3 has 13 amino acids. Trimming pared 7 bases from V and 3 bases from J, leaving 10 bases between. Here the CDR3 DNA reads TGTGCCAGCATCGGAGGGTACTACAATGAGCAGTTCTTC. Amino acid sequence: CASIGGYYNEQFF.

In its sample, this clonotype was seen a few times. The chain uses TRBV10-3 and TRBJ2-6; TRBD1 matches at 7 bases. The CDR3 has 16 residues. The germline V gene has CDR1 ENHRY and CDR2 SYGVKD. With V trimmed by 7 bases and J by 4 bases, 10 bases remained unmatched. The CDR3 DNA is TGTGCCATCAAGGGGACAGATGGTGCGGGGGCCAACGTCCTGACTTTC. Translating gives CAIKGTDGAGANVLTF.

The rearrangement links TRBV10-2 to TRBJ1-1, with TRBD1 as a possible D gene (5 bases). V lost 3 bases, J lost 11 bases, and 13 bases lay in between. CDR1 and CDR2 from the germline V gene are WSHSY and SAAADI. The CDR3 length is 12 residues. The CDR3 reads CASSEGAMDAFF. CDR3 bases: TGCGCCAGCAGTGAAGGGGCGATGGATGCTTTCTTT.

The CDR3 nucleotides are TGTGCCAGCAGACCTTCACCGCGGGGTGACACTGAAGCTTTCTTT. Amino acid sequence: CASRPSPRGDTEAFF. The chain uses TRBV2 and TRBJ1-1; D uncertain. The germline V gene has CDR1 SNHLY and CDR2 FYNNEI. The CDR3 has 15 residues. Between the trimmed V and J ends, which lost 6 bases and 3 bases, there was a span of 17 bases.

A few counts support this clonotype. This sequence joins TRBV10-3 and TRBJ2-7; tentatively, D is TRBD2 (6 bases). CDR1 and CDR2 from the germline V gene are ENHRY and SYGVKD. Trimming removed 8 bases from V and 4 bases from J, with 21 bases in between. This CDR3 is 15 amino acids long. DNA of the CDR3: TGTGCCATCGCAGGTCACGAAGCGGGTCCGTACGAGCAGTACTTC. Amino acid sequence: CAIAGHEAGPYEQYF.

This clonotype was detected ten times or more. The gene calls are TRBV2 and TRBJ2-4; no definite D call. CDR1 is SNHLY and CDR2 is FYNNEI in the germline V gene. The length of the CDR3 is 16 residues. V was cut by 5 bases and J by 0 bases, with 14 bases left in between. The CDR3 DNA sequence: TGTGCCAGCAGTTCGGACGGAAGCCTAGCCAAAAACATTCAGTACTTC. As protein: CASSSDGSLAKNIQYF.

This clonotype was seen repeatedly, ten times or more. The chain couples TRBV27 to TRBJ1-1, with D unresolved. Germline lookup yields CDR1 MNHEY and CDR2 SMNVEV (reference sequence). V lost 7 bases, J lost 3 bases, and 12 bases lay in between. This CDR3 has 13 amino acids. In DNA form, the CDR3 reads TGTGCCAGCATCGGCGGGCTGTACACTGAAGCTTTCTTT. Its protein product is CASIGGLYTEAFF.